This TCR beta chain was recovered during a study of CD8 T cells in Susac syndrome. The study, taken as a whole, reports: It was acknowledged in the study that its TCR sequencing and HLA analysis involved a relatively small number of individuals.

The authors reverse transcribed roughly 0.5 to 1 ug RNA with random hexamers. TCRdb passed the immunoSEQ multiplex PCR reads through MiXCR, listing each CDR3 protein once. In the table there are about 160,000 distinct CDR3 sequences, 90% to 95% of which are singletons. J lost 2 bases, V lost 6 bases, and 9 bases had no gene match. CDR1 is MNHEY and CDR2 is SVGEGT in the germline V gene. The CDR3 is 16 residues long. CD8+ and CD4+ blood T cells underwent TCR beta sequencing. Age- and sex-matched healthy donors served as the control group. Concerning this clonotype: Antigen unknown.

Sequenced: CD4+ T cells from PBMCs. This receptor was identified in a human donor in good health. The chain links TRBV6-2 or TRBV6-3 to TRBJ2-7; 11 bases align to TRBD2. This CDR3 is CASSRLAGRETYEQYF. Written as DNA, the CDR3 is TGTGCCAGCAGCAGACTAGCGGGAAGAGAAACCTACGAGCAGTACTTC.